Presented here are 21 T cell receptor beta chains from one specimen sequenced in a study of cytomegalovirus exposure and HLA in healthy donors (dated by TCRdb to the late 2010s). The library was obtained by the immunoSEQ multiplex PCR assay. For the multiplex PCR, a mixture combining 60 forward primers for TCR Vbeta segments and 13 reverse primers for TCR Jbeta segments was used. Not all clones reach the TCRdb copy of this immuneACCESS table, which keeps in-frame sequences only. Checked studies attribute under half of the gap to unresolved V genes and leave the rest unexplained. The sample table contains roughly 160,000 clones; only one count was recorded for 84% of them. The ten largest account for less than 0.4% of the sample. The sequenced sample consisted of PBMCs. The source is a boy aged 2-9 years in good health and CMV-seronegative.

The genes are TRBV19 and TRBJ2-6, with a weak D call TRBD2 (6 bases). The CDR3 loop spans 15 amino acids. V gave up 3 bases and J gave up 2 bases, with 8 bases separating them. In germline, CDR1 is LNHDA, CDR2 SQIVND (reference sequence). Here the CDR3 DNA reads TGTGCCAGTAGTATCGCGGGGACTGGGGCCAACGTCCTGACTTTC. This gives the protein CASSIAGTGANVLTF. Combining the CDR3 with reference TRBV19 and TRBJ2-6 gives the whole variable domain DGGITQSPKYLFRKEGQNVTLSCEQNLNHDAMYWYRQDPGQGLRLIYYSQIVNDFQKGDIAEGYSVSREKKESFPLTVTSAQKNPTAFYLCASSIAGTGANVLTFGAGSRLTVL.

The genes are TRBV27 and TRBJ2-1; 9 nucleotides match TRBD1. The V segment lost 4 bases and the J segment 4 bases; nucleotides outside the gene matches: 5. Germline values: CDR1 MNHEY, CDR2 SMNVEV (reference sequence). The CDR3 runs to 15 residues. CDR3 protein: CASSSPGQGYNEQFF. The CDR3 nucleotides are TGTGCCAGCAGTTCGCCGGGACAGGGATACAATGAGCAGTTCTTC.

This chain uses TRBV28 with TRBJ2-7, with D possibly being TRBD1 (7 bases). V lost 6 bases and J 3 bases, leaving 18 bases between the germline ends. The germline V gene has CDR1 MDHEN and CDR2 SYDVKM. The CDR3 contains 15 residues. CDR3 residues: CASRLQGWGLYEQYF. CDR3 DNA sequence: TGTGCCAGCAGGCTACAGGGGTGGGGACTCTACGAGCAGTACTTC.

This clone was counted only a few times. The chain uses TRBV27 and TRBJ1-1; D uncertain. The V end lost 6 bases, the J end lost 0 bases, and 14 bases lay between the germline ends. The CDR3 consists of 15 residues. CDR1 and CDR2 (germline): MNHEY, SMNVEV (reference sequence). The CDR3 DNA reads TGTGCCAGCAGCCGACCCGGGGTCATGAACACTGAAGCTTTCTTT. Protein product: CASSRPGVMNTEAFF.

V usage is TRBV6-1 and J usage is TRBJ1-2, with 10 bases that match TRBD1. CDR1 and CDR2 from the germline V gene are MNHNS and SASEGT. This CDR3 contains 15 residues. J was trimmed by 5 bases and V by 5 bases; bases with no gene match: 8. The CDR3 loop reads CASSPRQGAEYGYTF. CDR3 in DNA: TGTGCCAGCAGTCCCCGACAGGGGGCGGAATATGGCTACACCTTC.

This chain connects TRBV6-5 to TRBJ2-7; 7 nucleotides match TRBD1. Germline CDR1 is MNHEY and CDR2 is SVGAGI. Trimming cost V 6 bases and J 2 bases; bases outside gene matches: 7. The CDR3 runs 14 residues. CDR3 protein: CASSPGTATYEQYF. The CDR3 DNA follows: TGTGCCAGCAGCCCCGGGACAGCCACCTACGAGCAGTACTTC.

CDR3 in DNA: TGTGCCAGCAGTTCTTCAGCGGGGGACAGCCGATCTAACTATGGCTACACCTTC. This encodes CASSSSAGDSRSNYGYTF. The chain has TRBV28 and TRBJ1-2; 7 bases are a match to TRBD1. The junction had 14 bases not matched to a gene; V was cut back by 4 bases and J by 0 bases. Germline CDR1 reads MDHEN; CDR2 reads SYDVKM. The CDR3 consists of 18 residues.

The chain uses TRBV6-1 and TRBJ1-2; 7 bases line up with TRBD1. The CDR3 is 13 amino acids. Germline values: CDR1 MNHNS, CDR2 SASEGT. V shed 8 bases, J shed 8 bases, and the junction held 11 bases outside the gene matches. In DNA form, the CDR3 reads TGTGCCAGCGAACCCCGGGACAGACACGGCTACACCTTC. It codes for CASEPRDRHGYTF.

J is TRBJ2-2 and V is TRBV27, with D uncertain. Germline V CDR1 and CDR2: MNHEY, SMNVEV (reference sequence). CDR3 length: 12 residues. Deletions cut 5 bases from V and 5 bases from J, with 6 bases between. The CDR3 region is CASSLNTGELFF. In DNA, the CDR3 is TGTGCCAGCAGTCTTAATACCGGGGAGCTGTTTTTT.

The rearrangement links TRBV6-1 to TRBJ2-7; 9 bases fit TRBD2. The V segment lost 7 bases and the J segment 3 bases; nucleotides outside the gene matches: 4. CDR1 MNHNS and CDR2 SASEGT come from the germline V gene. The CDR3 length is 13 residues. CDR3 region: CASMLLAGYEQYF. Written as DNA, the CDR3 is TGTGCCAGCATGTTACTAGCGGGCTACGAGCAGTACTTC.

The V gene is TRBV2, the J gene TRBJ2-7, with D possibly TRBD2 on 7 matching bases. CDR3 length equals 14 residues. Germline V gives CDR1 SNHLY, CDR2 FYNNEI. Trimming left V 3 bases short and J 4 bases short, with 13 bases between. The CDR3 nucleotides are TGTGCCAGCAGTGAGGAGGGGGGGTCTTACGAGCAGTACTTC. This codes for CASSEEGGSYEQYF.

This clone has more than one count but fewer than ten. The chain links TRBV18 to TRBJ1-2; the D gene is possibly TRBD1 (5 bases). Trimming shortened V by 6 bases and J by 2 bases, and 10 bases separated the two germline ends. Germline V gene sequence: CDR1 KGHSH, CDR2 LQKENI. There are 13 residues in the CDR3. CDR3 residues: CASSSGLNYGYTF. The CDR3 nucleotides read TGTGCCAGCTCGTCGGGACTCAACTATGGCTACACCTTC. The variable domain in full, with the rest retrieved from reference TRBV18 and TRBJ1-2, is NAGVMQNPRHLVRRRGQEARLRCSPMKGHSHVYWYRQLPEEGLKFMVYLQKENIIDESGMPKERFSAEFPKEGPSILRIQQVVRGDSAAYFCASSSGLNYGYTFGSGTRLTVV.

The CDR3 region is CASSLYGLTGNTEAFF. CDR3 DNA: TGTGCCAGCAGCTTGTATGGATTAACGGGGAACACTGAAGCTTTCTTT. The rearrangement uses TRBV5-8 and TRBJ1-1; D is unresolved. Germline V lookup: CDR1 SGHTS, CDR2 YDEGEE. V lost 1 base and J 1 base, leaving 14 bases between the germline ends. The CDR3 runs 16 residues. Combining the CDR3 with reference TRBV5-8 and TRBJ1-1 gives the whole variable domain EAGVTQSPTHLIKTRGQQATLRCSPISGHTSVYWYQQALGLGLQFLLWYDEGEERNRGNFPPRFSGRQFPNYSSELNVNALELEDSALYLCASSLYGLTGNTEAFFGQGTRLTVV.

This sequence joins TRBV10-3 and TRBJ2-6; possible D gene TRBD1, 5 bases. The CDR3 covers 21 residues. Germline-derived CDR1 and CDR2 are ENHRY and SYGVKD. The V and J ends lost 4 bases and 0 bases respectively, with 25 bases between them. The CDR3 sequence: CAISGSISFLQASSGANVLTF. CDR3 in DNA: TGTGCCATCAGTGGGTCGATTAGTTTCCTACAGGCTTCCTCTGGGGCCAACGTCCTGACTTTC.

CDR3 protein: CAISPGQGTFYEQYF. The CDR3 nucleotides read TGTGCCATCAGTCCGGGACAGGGGACCTTCTACGAGCAGTACTTC. The J gene is TRBJ2-7, the V gene TRBV10-3, with 10 bases lining up with TRBD1. Germline loops: CDR1 ENHRY, CDR2 SYGVKD. CDR3 size: 15 residues. The V segment lost 5 bases and the J segment 3 bases; nucleotides outside the gene matches: 7.

This clone was found once. The V call is TRBV5-6, the J call TRBJ2-1; 13 bases agree with TRBD2. Trimming took 2 bases from V and 6 from J; bases not matched to a gene: 2. The CDR3 is 15 amino acids. Germline CDR1 and CDR2: SGHDT and YYEEEE. CDR3 sequence: CASSFGTSGANEQFF. The DNA for the CDR3 is TGTGCCAGCAGCTTTGGGACTAGCGGGGCCAATGAGCAGTTCTTC.

The CDR3 nucleotides read TGTGCCAGCAGTGAACGGAGTCACACTGAAGCTTTCTTT. Translating gives CASSERSHTEAFF. The V gene is TRBV2, the J gene TRBJ1-1; D is ambiguous. Per the germline V gene, CDR1 is SNHLY and CDR2 is FYNNEI. This CDR3 region has 13 residues. The V gene lost 2 bases and the J gene lost 3 bases, with 7 bases spanning the gap.

The chain uses TRBV9 and TRBJ2-3; 11 nucleotides align to TRBD2. J gave up 9 bases and V 0 bases, and 12 bases lay outside the gene matches. The CDR3 extends over 17 amino acids. Germline CDR1 reads SGDLS; CDR2 reads YYNGEE. CDR3 region: CASSVEVSGRVMGTQYF. CDR3 DNA sequence: TGTGCCAGCAGCGTAGAGGTTAGCGGGAGGGTCATGGGGACGCAGTATTTT.

The chain is built from TRBV5-1 and TRBJ2-1; TRBD1 agrees at 12 bases. The CDR3 covers 16 residues. In germline, CDR1 is SGHRS, CDR2 YFSETQ. Trimming removed 2 bases from V and 7 bases from J; junction bases left unmatched: 7. In nucleotides, the CDR3 is TGCGCCAGCAGCTTCTGGGACAGGGGGCGCGGGAATGAGCAGTTCTTC. Its protein product is CASSFWDRGRGNEQFF. Together with reference TRBV5-1 and TRBJ2-1, the CDR3 gives the full variable domain: KAGVTQTPRYLIKTRGQQVTLSCSPISGHRSVSWYQQTPGQGLQFLFEYFSETQRNKGNFPGRFSGRQFSNSRSEMNVSTLELGDSALYLCASSFWDRGRGNEQFFGPGTRLTVL.

The CDR3 nucleotides read TGTGCCAGTAGTACTCCAAGACTAGCGGGAAACACCGGGGAGCTGTTTTTT. Amino acids: CASSTPRLAGNTGELFF. This rearrangement joins TRBV19 to TRBJ2-2, with 11 bases identical to TRBD2. Looked up from germline, CDR1 is LNHDA and CDR2 is SQIVND (reference sequence). The CDR3 length is 17 residues. After removal of 4 bases from V and 2 bases from J, the junction contained 6 bases not matched to a gene.

The chain employs TRBV5-1 and TRBJ1-1; TRBD1 aligns across 8 bases. This CDR3 region has 15 residues. V was clipped by 0 bases and J by 2 bases; unmatched bases: 3. Germline V gene sequence: CDR1 SGHRS, CDR2 YFSETQ. CDR3 region: CASSLVQGANTEAFF. The CDR3, as DNA: TGCGCCAGCAGCTTGGTTCAGGGGGCCAACACTGAAGCTTTCTTT. Drawing the rest from reference TRBV5-1 and TRBJ1-1, the complete variable domain is KAGVTQTPRYLIKTRGQQVTLSCSPISGHRSVSWYQQTPGQGLQFLFEYFSETQRNKGNFPGRFSGRQFSNSRSEMNVSTLELGDSALYLCASSLVQGANTEAFFGQGTRLTVV.